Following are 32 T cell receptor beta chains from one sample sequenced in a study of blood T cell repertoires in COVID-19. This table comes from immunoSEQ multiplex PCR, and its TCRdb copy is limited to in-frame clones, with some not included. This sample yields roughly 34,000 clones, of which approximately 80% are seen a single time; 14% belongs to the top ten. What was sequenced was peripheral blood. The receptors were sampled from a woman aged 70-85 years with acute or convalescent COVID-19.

Written as DNA, the CDR3 is TGCGCCAGCAGCTCAGTCCCGGGACTAGCGGGAGGTGACAATGAGCAGTTCTTC. Its translation: CASSSVPGLAGGDNEQFF. The chain recombines TRBV5-1 with TRBJ2-1; 15 nucleotides align to TRBD2. Germline loops: CDR1 SGHRS, CDR2 YFSETQ. Trimming cost V 3 bases and J 5 bases; bases outside gene matches: 9. The CDR3 runs 18 residues.

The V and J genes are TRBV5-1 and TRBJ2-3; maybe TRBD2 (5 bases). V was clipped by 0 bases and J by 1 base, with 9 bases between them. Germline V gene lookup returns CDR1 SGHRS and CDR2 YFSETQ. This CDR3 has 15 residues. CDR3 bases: TGCGCCAGCAGCTTGGCGGGGTTCGGCACAGATACGCAGTATTTT. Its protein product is CASSLAGFGTDTQYF. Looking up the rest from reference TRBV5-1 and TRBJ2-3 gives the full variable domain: KAGVTQTPRYLIKTRGQQVTLSCSPISGHRSVSWYQQTPGQGLQFLFEYFSETQRNKGNFPGRFSGRQFSNSRSEMNVSTLELGDSALYLCASSLAGFGTDTQYFGPGTRLTVL.

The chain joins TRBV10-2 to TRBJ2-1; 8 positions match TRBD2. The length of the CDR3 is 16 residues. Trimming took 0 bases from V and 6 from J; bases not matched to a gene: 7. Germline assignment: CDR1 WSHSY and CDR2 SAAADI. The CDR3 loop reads CASSESVLAVPNEQFF. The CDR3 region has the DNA TGCGCCAGCAGTGAGTCGGTACTAGCGGTCCCCAATGAGCAGTTCTTC.

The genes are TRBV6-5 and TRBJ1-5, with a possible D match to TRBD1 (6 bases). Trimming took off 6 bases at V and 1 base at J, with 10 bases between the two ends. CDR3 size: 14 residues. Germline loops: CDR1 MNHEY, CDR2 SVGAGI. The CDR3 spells CASSPTGSNQPQHF. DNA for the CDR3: TGTGCCAGCAGCCCAACAGGGAGCAATCAGCCCCAGCATTTT.

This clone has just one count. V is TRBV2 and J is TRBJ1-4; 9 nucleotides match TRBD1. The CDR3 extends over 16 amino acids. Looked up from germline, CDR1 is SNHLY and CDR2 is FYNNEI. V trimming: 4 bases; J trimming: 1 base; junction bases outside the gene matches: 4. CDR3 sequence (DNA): TGTGCCAGCAGTGCATGGACAGGGGTAACTAATGAAAAACTGTTTTTT. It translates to CASSAWTGVTNEKLFF.

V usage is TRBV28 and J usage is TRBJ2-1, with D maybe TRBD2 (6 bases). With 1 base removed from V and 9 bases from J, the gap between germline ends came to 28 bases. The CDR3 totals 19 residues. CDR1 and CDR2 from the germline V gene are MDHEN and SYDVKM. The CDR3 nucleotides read TGTGCCAGCAGTTTATCCCCCCGTCGACTAGGCCTGACAAAGGTTGAGCAGTTCTTC. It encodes CASSLSPRRLGLTKVEQFF.

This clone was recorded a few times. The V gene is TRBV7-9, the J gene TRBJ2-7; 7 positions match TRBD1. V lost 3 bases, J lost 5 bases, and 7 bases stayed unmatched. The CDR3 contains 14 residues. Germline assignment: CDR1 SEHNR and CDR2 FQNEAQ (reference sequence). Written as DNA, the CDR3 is TGTGCCAGCAGCTTCCGACAGGGCGGCGACGAGCAGTACTTC. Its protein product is CASSFRQGGDEQYF.

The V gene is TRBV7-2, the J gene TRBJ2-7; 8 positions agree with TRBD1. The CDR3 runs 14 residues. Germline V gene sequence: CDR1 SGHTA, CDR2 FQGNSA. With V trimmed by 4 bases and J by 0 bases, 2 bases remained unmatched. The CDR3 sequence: CASSWTGTSYEQYF. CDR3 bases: TGTGCCAGCAGCTGGACAGGGACCTCCTACGAGCAGTACTTC.

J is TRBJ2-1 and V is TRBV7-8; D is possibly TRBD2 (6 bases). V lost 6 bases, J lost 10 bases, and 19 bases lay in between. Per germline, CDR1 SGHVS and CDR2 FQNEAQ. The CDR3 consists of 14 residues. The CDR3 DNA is TGTGCCAGCAGACCTAGCGAGGTACTAGGCGAGCAGTTCTTC. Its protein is CASRPSEVLGEQFF.

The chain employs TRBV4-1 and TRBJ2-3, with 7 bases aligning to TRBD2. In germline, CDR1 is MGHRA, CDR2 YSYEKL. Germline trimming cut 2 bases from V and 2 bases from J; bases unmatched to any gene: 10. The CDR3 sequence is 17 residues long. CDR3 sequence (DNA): TGCGCCAGCAGCCAAAACGGGCTAGCGGACTACACAGATACGCAGTATTTT. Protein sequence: CASSQNGLADYTDTQYF.

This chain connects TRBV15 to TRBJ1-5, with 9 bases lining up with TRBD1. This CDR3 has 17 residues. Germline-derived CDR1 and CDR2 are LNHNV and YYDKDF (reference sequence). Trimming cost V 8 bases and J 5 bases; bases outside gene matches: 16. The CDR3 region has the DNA TGTGCCACCGGTAATGGCAAGACAGGGGGGGTCGATCAGCCCCAGCATTTT. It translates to CATGNGKTGGVDQPQHF.

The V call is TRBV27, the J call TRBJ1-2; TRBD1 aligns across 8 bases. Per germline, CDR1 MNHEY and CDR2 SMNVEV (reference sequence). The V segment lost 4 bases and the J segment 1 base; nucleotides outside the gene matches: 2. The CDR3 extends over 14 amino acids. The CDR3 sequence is CASSSGQGNYGYTF. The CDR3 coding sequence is TGTGCCAGCAGTTCTGGACAGGGTAACTATGGCTACACCTTC.

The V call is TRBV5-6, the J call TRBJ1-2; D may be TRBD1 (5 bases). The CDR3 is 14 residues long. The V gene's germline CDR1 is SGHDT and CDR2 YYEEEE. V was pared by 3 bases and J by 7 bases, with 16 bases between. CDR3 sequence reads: CASSSQVLSPGYTF. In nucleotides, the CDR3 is TGTGCCAGCAGCTCACAGGTTTTAAGCCCTGGCTACACCTTC.

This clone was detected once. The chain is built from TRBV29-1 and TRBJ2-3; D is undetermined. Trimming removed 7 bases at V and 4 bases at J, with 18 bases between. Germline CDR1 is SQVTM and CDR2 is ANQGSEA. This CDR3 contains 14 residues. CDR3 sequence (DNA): TGCAGCGCAATAATAGCAAATTCAGCAGATACGCAGTATTTT. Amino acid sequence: CSAIIANSADTQYF.

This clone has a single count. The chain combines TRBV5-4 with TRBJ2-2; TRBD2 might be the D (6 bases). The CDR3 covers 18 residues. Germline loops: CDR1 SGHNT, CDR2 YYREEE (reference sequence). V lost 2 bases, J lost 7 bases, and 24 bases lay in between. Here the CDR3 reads CASSFPGGSRGQVGELFF. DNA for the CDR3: TGTGCCAGCAGCTTCCCAGGAGGGTCTAGGGGCCAGGTCGGGGAGCTGTTTTTT.

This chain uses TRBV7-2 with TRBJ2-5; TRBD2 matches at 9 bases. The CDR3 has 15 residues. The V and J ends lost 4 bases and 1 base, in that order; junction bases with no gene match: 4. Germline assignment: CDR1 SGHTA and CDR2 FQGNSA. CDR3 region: CASSSSGMSQETQYF. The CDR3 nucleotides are TGTGCCAGCAGCTCTAGCGGGATGAGCCAAGAGACCCAGTACTTC.

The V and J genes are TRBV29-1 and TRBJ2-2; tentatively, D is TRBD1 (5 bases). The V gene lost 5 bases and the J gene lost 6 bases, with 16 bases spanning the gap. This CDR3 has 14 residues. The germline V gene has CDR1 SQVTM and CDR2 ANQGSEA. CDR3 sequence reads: CSVSRQGSPGELFF. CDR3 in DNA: TGCAGCGTTTCCCGGCAGGGTTCCCCCGGGGAGCTGTTTTTT.

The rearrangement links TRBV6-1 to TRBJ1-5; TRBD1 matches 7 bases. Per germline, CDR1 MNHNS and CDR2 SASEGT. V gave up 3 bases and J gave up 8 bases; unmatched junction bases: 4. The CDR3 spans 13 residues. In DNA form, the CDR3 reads TGTGCCAGCAGTGAGAGGGGGCAAGAGCCCCAGCATTTT. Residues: CASSERGQEPQHF.

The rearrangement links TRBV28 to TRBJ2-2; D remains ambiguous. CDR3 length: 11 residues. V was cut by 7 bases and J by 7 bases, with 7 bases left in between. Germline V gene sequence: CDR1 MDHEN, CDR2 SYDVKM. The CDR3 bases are TGTGCCAGCAAGTCGGGCGGGGAGCTGTTTTTT. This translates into CASKSGGELFF. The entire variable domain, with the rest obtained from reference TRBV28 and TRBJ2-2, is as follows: DVKVTQSSRYLVKRTGEKVFLECVQDMDHENMFWYRQDPGLGLRLIYFSYDVKMKEKGDIPEGYSVSREKKERFSLILESASTNQTSMYLCASKSGGELFFGEGSRLTVL.

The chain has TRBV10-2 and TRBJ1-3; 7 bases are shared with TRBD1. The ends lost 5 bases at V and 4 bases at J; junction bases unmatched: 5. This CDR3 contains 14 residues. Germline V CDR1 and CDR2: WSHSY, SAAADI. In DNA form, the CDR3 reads TGCGCCAGCAGTAAACCGGGACAGGGAAACACCATATATTTT. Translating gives CASSKPGQGNTIYF.

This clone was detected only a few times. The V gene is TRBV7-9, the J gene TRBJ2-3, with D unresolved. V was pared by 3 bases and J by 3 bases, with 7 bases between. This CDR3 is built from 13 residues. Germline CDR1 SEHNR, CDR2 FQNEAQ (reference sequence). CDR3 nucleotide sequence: TGTGCCAGCAGCTTCGGTGTTACAGATACGCAGTATTTT. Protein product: CASSFGVTDTQYF.

The CDR3 nucleotides read TGCGCCAGCAGCCAAACTATTATCAGGGGGCCAGTCACTGAAGCTTTCTTT. The encoded protein is CASSQTIIRGPVTEAFF. V gene TRBV4-1 combines with J gene TRBJ1-1, with 8 bases fitting TRBD1. V lost 2 bases, J lost 4 bases, and 12 bases stayed unmatched. This CDR3 is 17 amino acids long. Germline assignment: CDR1 MGHRA and CDR2 YSYEKL.

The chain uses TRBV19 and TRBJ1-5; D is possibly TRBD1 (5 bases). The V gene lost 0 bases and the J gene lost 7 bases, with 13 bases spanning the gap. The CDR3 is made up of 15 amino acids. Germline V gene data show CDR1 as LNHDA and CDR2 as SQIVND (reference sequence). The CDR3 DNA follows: TGTGCCAGTAGTATAGATAGGGCAGGGCCCCAGCCCCAGCATTTT. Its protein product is CASSIDRAGPQPQHF. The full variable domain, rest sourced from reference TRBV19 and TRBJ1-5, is DGGITQSPKYLFRKEGQNVTLSCEQNLNHDAMYWYRQDPGQGLRLIYYSQIVNDFQKGDIAEGYSVSREKKESFPLTVTSAQKNPTAFYLCASSIDRAGPQPQHFGDGTRLSIL.

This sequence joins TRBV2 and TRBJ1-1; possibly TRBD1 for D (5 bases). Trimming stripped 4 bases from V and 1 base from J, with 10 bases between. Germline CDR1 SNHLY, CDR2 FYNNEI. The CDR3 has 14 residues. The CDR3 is CASSGWGGNTEAFF. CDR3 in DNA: TGTGCCAGCAGTGGGTGGGGGGGGAACACTGAAGCTTTCTTT.

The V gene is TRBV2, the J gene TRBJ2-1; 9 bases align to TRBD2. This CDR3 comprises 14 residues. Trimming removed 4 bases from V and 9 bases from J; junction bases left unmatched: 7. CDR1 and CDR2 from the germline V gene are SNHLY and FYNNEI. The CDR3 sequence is CASSVRGGGVEQFF. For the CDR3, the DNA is TGTGCCAGCAGTGTGCGGGGGGGCGGCGTTGAGCAGTTCTTC. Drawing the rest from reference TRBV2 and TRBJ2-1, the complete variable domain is EPEVTQTPSHQVTQMGQEVILRCVPISNHLYFYWYRQILGQKVEFLVSFYNNEISEKSEIFDDQFSVERPDGSNFTLKIRSTKLEDSAMYFCASSVRGGGVEQFFGPGTRLTVL.

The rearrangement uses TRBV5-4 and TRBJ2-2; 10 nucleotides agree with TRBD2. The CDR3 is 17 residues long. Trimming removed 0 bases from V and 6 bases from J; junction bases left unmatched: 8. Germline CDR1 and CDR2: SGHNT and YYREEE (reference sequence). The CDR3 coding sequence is TGTGCCAGCAGCTTGGATTTGCTAGCGGGAGTGGCCGGGGAGCTGTTTTTT. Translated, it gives CASSLDLLAGVAGELFF.

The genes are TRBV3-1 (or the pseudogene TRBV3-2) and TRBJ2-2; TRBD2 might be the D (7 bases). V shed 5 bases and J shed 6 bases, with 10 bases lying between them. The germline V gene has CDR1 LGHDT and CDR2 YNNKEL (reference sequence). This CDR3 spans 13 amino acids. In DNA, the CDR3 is TGTGCCAGCAGCGGGGGGGCCCCCGGGGAGCTGTTTTTT. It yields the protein CASSGGAPGELFF.

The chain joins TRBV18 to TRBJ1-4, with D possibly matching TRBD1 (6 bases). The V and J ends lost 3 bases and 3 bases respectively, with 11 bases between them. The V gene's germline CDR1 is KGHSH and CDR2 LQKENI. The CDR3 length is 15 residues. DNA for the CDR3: TGTGCCAGCTCACCGAACAGGGCTGCTAATGAAAAACTGTTTTTT. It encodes CASSPNRAANEKLFF.

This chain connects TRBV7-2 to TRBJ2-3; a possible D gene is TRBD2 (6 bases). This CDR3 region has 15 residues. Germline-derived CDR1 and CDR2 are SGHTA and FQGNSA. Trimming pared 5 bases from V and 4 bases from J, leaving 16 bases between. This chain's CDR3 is CASSPRGGYPDTQYF. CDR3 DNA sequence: TGTGCCAGCAGCCCGCGGGGAGGTTACCCAGATACGCAGTATTTT.

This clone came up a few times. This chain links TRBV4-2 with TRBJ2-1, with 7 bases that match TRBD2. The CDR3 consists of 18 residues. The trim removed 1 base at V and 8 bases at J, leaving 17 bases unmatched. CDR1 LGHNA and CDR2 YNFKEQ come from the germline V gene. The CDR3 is CASSQGPLREVFYDEQFF. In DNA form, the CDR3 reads TGTGCCAGCAGCCAAGGACCGTTACGGGAGGTTTTTTATGATGAGCAGTTCTTC.

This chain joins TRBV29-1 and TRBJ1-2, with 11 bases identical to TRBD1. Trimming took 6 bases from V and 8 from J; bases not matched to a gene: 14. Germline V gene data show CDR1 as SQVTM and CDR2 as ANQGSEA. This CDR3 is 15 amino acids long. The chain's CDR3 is CSVHVPGQGDYGYTF. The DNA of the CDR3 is TGCAGCGTCCACGTCCCGGGACAGGGGGATTACGGCTACACCTTC. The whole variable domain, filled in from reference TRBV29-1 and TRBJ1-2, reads SAVISQKPSRDICQRGTSLTIQCQVDSQVTMMFWYRQQPGQSLTLIATANQGSEATYESGFVIDKFPISRPNLTFSTLTVSNMSPEDSSIYLCSVHVPGQGDYGYTFGSGTRLTVV.

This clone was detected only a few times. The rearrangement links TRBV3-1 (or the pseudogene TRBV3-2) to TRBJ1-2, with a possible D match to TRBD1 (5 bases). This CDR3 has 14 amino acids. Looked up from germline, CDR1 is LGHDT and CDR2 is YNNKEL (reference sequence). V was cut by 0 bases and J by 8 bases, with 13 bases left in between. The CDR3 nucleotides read TGTGCCAGCAGCCAAGATCGGCAGGGACTCGGCTACACCTTC. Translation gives CASSQDRQGLGYTF.